A selection of T cell receptor beta chains follows, all from one sample in a study of siplizumab effects on memory and regulatory T cells. The data were produced by immunoSEQ multiplex PCR, yet TCRdb's version contains in-frame clones alone and is incomplete. Of 100,000 to 120,000 clones listed, more than 90% are singletons. Specimen: CD4+ T cells sorted from blood. These receptors came from a human donor in good health. CDR3s include the opening cysteine and the closing phenylalanine or tryptophan. D genes are given only for firm matches. Rows may omit the clone size; those that give it use once, few, many or a size class.

d_gene: TRBD1; j_gene: TRBJ1-2; v_gene: TRBV10-3; abundance: -; CDR3aa: CAISGYKWQGGGYTF; CDR3nt: TGTGCCATCAGTGGCTACAAGTGGCAGGGGGGTGGCTACACCTTC
d_gene: -; j_gene: TRBJ1-2; v_gene: TRBV5-4; abundance: -; CDR3aa: CASSLVRRSDYGYTF; CDR3nt: TGTGCCAGCAGCTTGGTCCGCCGATCGGACTATGGCTACACCTTC
d_gene: -; j_gene: TRBJ2-3; v_gene: TRBV19; abundance: -; CDR3aa: CASSPPRWFGTDTQYF; CDR3nt: TGTGCCAGTAGTCCACCGAGATGGTTCGGGACAGATACGCAGTATTTT
d_gene: TRBD1; j_gene: TRBJ1-2; v_gene: TRBV7-8; abundance: -; CDR3aa: CASSARGLGYGYTF; CDR3nt: TGTGCCAGCAGCGCCAGGGGGTTGGGCTATGGCTACACCTTC
d_gene: -; j_gene: TRBJ2-7; v_gene: TRBV7-9; abundance: few; CDR3aa: CAGGVRGSSEQYF; CDR3nt: TGTGCCGGCGGGGTGAGGGGTAGTAGCGAGCAGTACTTC
d_gene: TRBD1; j_gene: TRBJ1-1; v_gene: TRBV7-9; abundance: -; CDR3aa: CASSPGQGPTEAFF; CDR3nt: TGTGCCAGCAGCCCCGGACAGGGGCCCACTGAAGCTTTCTTT
d_gene: TRBD2; j_gene: TRBJ2-1; v_gene: TRBV5-1; abundance: -; CDR3aa: CASSPGTSGGNEQFF; CDR3nt: TGCGCCAGCAGCCCCGGGACTAGCGGGGGCAATGAGCAGTTCTTC
d_gene: -; j_gene: TRBJ1-3; v_gene: TRBV11-1; abundance: -; CDR3aa: CASSLALGDTIYF; CDR3nt: TGTGCCAGCAGCTTAGCCCTCGGGGACACCATATATTTT
d_gene: TRBD1; j_gene: TRBJ2-1; v_gene: TRBV25-1; abundance: -; CDR3aa: CASSEYGGQGARNEQFF; CDR3nt: TGTGCCAGCAGTGAATATGGGGGACAGGGGGCCCGCAATGAGCAGTTCTTC
d_gene: -; j_gene: TRBJ1-5; v_gene: TRBV6-6; abundance: -; CDR3aa: CASSDRTGNQPQHF; CDR3nt: TGTGCCAGCAGTGATAGGACAGGCAATCAGCCCCAGCATTTT
d_gene: -; j_gene: TRBJ2-3; v_gene: TRBV5-5; abundance: -; CDR3aa: CASSWTPGSRTDTQYF; CDR3nt: TGTGCCAGCAGCTGGACCCCCGGGAGCCGCACAGATACGCAGTATTTT
d_gene: -; j_gene: TRBJ2-3; v_gene: TRBV10-3; abundance: -; CDR3aa: CAITPTSTDTQYF; CDR3nt: TGTGCCATCACTCCTACTAGCACAGATACGCAGTATTTT
d_gene: TRBD1; j_gene: TRBJ2-7; v_gene: TRBV29-1; abundance: -; CDR3aa: CSVGQGDEQYF; CDR3nt: TGCAGCGTTGGACAGGGGGACGAGCAGTACTTC
d_gene: -; j_gene: TRBJ1-1; v_gene: TRBV7-9; abundance: once; CDR3aa: CASSLWYSNTEAFF; CDR3nt: TGTGCCAGCAGCTTATGGTACAGCAACACTGAAGCTTTCTTT
d_gene: -; j_gene: TRBJ2-2; v_gene: TRBV20-1; abundance: -; CDR3aa: CSALNTGELFF; CDR3nt: TGCAGTGCTCTGAACACCGGGGAGCTGTTTTTT
d_gene: -; j_gene: TRBJ1-1; v_gene: TRBV6-1; abundance: -; CDR3aa: CASRAGQGGGTEAFF; CDR3nt: TGTGCCAGCAGGGCCGGGCAGGGTGGTGGCACTGAAGCTTTCTTT
d_gene: -; j_gene: TRBJ1-3; v_gene: TRBV19; abundance: once; CDR3aa: CASSIDRLPGPSGNTIYF; CDR3nt: TGTGCCAGTAGCATAGACCGATTGCCAGGGCCCTCTGGAAACACCATATATTTT
d_gene: -; j_gene: TRBJ1-5; v_gene: TRBV19; abundance: -; CDR3aa: CASSILGRGIDQPQHF; CDR3nt: TGTGCCAGTAGTATATTGGGACGGGGGATAGATCAGCCCCAGCATTTT
d_gene: -; j_gene: TRBJ1-3; v_gene: TRBV19; abundance: -; CDR3aa: CATGDISGNTIYF; CDR3nt: TGTGCCACCGGTGACATCTCTGGAAACACCATATATTTT
d_gene: TRBD2; j_gene: TRBJ2-5; v_gene: TRBV7-8; abundance: -; CDR3aa: CASTQISSGGQETQYF; CDR3nt: TGTGCCAGCACGCAGATCTCTAGCGGGGGACAAGAGACCCAGTACTTC
d_gene: -; j_gene: TRBJ1-6; v_gene: TRBV5-1; abundance: -; CDR3aa: CASSLGWGLETGSPLHF; CDR3nt: TGCGCCAGCAGCTTGGGTTGGGGTTTGGAGACCGGTTCACCCCTCCACTTT
d_gene: -; j_gene: TRBJ1-5; v_gene: TRBV30; abundance: -; CDR3aa: CAWSHGGNQPQHF; CDR3nt: TGTGCCTGGAGTCATGGTGGCAATCAGCCCCAGCATTTT